The sample holds one count of the clone carrying this T cell receptor (beta chain). Its antigen remains unknown. The data are from a study of cytomegalovirus exposure and HLA in healthy donors. Whole-study context: From around 180 million T cells, an earlier analysis saw roughly 120 million unique TCR beta sequences. Study-level findings and limits: High specificity and sensitivity for cytomegalovirus status were reported for the classifier. One later analysis reportedly identified an Asian-associated ancestry cluster that showed fewer N-insertions than the 666-donor mean.

The primer mix had 60 Vbeta and 13 Jbeta primers. Repertoires were generated with immunoSEQ multiplex PCR, while TCRdb's copy carries only in-frame clones and drops some. The sample contains around 110,000 clones, about 69% of which appear only once. Germline V gene sequence: CDR1 SGHRS, CDR2 YFSETQ. V shed 4 bases, J shed 5 bases, and the junction held 5 bases outside the gene matches. This CDR3 contains 15 residues. The TCR sequence derives from a woman younger than 35 in good health and CMV-seronegative. V usage is TRBV5-1 and J usage is TRBJ2-2, with 10 nucleotides matching TRBD1. The sample was PBMCs. The CDR3 DNA is TGCGCCAGCAGCATAAGGACAGGGGGAACCGGGGAGCTGTTTTTT. Its translation: CASSIRTGGTGELFF.